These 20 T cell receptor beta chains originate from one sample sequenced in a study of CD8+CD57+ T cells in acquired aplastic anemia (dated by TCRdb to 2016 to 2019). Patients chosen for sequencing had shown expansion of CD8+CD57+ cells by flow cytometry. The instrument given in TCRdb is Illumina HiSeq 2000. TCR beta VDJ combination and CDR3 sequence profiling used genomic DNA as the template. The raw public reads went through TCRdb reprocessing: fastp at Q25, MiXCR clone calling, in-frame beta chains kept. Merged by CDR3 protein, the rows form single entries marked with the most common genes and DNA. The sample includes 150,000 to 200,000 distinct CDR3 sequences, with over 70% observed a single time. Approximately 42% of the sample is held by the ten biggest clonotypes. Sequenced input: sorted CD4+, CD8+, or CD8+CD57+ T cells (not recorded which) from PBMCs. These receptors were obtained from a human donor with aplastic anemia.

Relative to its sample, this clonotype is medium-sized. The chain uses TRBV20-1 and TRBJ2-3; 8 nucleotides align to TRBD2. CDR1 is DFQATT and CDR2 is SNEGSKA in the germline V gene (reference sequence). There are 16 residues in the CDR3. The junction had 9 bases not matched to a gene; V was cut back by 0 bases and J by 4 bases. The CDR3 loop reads CSARDGSSGISDTQYF. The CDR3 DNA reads TGCAGTGCTAGAGATGGGAGTAGCGGGATTTCAGATACGCAGTATTTT.

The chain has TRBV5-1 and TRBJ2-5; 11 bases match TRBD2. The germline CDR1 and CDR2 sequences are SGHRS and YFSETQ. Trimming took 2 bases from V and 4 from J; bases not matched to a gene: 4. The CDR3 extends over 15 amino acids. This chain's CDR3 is CASSFGLAGGETQYF. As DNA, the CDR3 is TGCGCCAGCAGCTTTGGTCTAGCGGGAGGAGAGACCCAGTACTTC.

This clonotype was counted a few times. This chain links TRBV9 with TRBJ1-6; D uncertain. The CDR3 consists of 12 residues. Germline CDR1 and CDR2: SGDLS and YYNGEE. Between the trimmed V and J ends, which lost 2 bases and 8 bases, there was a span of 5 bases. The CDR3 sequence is CASSVPDSPLHF. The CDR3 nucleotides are TGTGCCAGCAGCGTGCCGGATTCACCCCTCCACTTT.

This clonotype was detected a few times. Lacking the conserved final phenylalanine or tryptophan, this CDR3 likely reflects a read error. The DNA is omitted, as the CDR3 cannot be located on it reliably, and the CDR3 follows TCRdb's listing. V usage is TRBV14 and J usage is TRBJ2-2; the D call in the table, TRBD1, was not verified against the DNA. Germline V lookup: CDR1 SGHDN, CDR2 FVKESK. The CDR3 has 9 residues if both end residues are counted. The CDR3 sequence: CASSPLGQG.

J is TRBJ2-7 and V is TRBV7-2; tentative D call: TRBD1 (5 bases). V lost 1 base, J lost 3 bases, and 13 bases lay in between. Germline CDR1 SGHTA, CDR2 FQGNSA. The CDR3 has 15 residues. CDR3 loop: CASSLEGLPNYEQYF. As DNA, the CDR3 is TGTGCCAGCAGCTTAGAGGGGTTACCTAACTACGAGCAGTACTTC.

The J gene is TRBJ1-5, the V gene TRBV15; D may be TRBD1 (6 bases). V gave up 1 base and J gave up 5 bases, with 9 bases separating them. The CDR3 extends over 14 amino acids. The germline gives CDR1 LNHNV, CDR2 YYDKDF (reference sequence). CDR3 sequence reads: CATSRVAGDQPQHF. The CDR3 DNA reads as TGTGCCACCAGCAGAGTTGCAGGGGATCAGCCCCAGCATTTT. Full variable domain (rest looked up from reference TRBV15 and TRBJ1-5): DAMVIQNPRYQVTQFGKPVTLSCSQTLNHNVMYWYQQKSSQAPKLLFHYYDKDFNNEADTPDNFQSRRPNTSFCFLDIRSPGLGDTAMYLCATSRVAGDQPQHFGDGTRLSIL.

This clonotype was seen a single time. This CDR3 reads CASSPRQANTGELFF. The CDR3 coding sequence is TGTGCCAGCAGCCCGCGACAGGCGAACACCGGGGAGCTGTTTTTT. The chain links TRBV5-4 to TRBJ2-2; a weak D match, TRBD1 (6 bases). The CDR3 is made up of 15 amino acids. Trimming shortened V by 4 bases and J by 0 bases, and 10 bases separated the two germline ends. From germline, CDR1 is SGHNT and CDR2 YYREEE (reference sequence).

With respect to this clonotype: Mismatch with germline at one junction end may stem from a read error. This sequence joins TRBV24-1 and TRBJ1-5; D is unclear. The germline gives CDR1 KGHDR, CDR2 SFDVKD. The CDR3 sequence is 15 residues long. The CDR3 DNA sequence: TGTGCCACCAGTGACTTGCCCGACTCCAGTCAGCCTCAGCATTTT. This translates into CATSDLPDSSQPQHF.

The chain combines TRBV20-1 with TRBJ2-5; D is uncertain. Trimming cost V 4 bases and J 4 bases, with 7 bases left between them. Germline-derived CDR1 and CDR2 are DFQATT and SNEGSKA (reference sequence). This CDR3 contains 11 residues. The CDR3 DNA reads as TGCAGTGCTATACAGATAGAGACCCAGTACTTC. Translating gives CSAIQIETQYF.

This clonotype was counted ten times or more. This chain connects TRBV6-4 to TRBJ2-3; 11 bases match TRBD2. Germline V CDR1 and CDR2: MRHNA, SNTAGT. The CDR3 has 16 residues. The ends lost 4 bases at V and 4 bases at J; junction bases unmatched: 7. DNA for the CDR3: TGTGCCAGCAGTGCTAGCGGGGGGAGCAGGGCAGATACGCAGTATTTT. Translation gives CASSASGGSRADTQYF.

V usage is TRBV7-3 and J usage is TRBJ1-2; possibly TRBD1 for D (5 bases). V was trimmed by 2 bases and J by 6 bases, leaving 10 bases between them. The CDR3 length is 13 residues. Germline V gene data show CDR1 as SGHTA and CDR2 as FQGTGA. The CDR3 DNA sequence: TGTGCCAGCAGCTTAGTTGGGGCGAATGGCTACACCTTC. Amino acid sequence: CASSLVGANGYTF.

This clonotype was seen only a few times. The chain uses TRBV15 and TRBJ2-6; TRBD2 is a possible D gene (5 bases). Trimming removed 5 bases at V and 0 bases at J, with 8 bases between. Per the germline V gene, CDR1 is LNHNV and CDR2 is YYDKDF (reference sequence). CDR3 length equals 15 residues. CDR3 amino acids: CATSDRDSGANVLTF. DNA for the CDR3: TGTGCCACCAGCGACCGGGACTCTGGGGCCAACGTCCTGACTTTC.

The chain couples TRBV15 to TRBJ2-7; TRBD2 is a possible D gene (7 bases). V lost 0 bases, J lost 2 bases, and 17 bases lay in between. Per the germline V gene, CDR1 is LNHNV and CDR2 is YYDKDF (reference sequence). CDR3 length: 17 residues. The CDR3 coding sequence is TGTGCCACCAGCAGAGAATCTGGGGGGGCGCAAACCTACGAGCAGTACTTC. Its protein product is CATSRESGGAQTYEQYF.

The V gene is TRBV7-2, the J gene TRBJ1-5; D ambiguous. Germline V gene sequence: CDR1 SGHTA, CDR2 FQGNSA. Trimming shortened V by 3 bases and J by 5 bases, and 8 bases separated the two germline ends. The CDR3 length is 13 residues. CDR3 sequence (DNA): TGTGCCAGCAGCTTTAGTCCGGATCAGCCCCAGCATTTT. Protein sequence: CASSFSPDQPQHF.

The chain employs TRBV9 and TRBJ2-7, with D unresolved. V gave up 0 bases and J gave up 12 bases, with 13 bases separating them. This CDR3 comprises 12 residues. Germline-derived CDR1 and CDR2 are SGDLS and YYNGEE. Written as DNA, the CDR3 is TGTGCCAGCAGCGTAGGGGTACAGCCCCTGTACTTC. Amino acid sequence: CASSVGVQPLYF.

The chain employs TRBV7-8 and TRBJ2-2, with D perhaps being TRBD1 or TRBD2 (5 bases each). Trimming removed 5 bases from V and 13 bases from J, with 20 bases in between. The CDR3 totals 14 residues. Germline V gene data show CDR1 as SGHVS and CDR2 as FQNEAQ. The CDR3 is CASSARDLSKGLFF. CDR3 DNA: TGTGCCAGCAGCGCCCGGGACCTCTCAAAAGGGCTGTTTTTT.

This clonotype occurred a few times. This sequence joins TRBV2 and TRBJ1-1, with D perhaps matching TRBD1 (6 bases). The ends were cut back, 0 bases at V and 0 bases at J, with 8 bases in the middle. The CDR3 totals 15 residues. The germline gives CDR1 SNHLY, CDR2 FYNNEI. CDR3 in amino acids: CASSEAQGMNTEAFF. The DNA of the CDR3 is TGTGCCAGCAGTGAAGCGCAGGGGATGAACACTGAAGCTTTCTTT.

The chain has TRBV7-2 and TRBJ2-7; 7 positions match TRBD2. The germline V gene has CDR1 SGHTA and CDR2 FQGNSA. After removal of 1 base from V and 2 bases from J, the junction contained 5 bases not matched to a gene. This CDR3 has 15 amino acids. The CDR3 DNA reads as TGTGCCAGCAGCTTAGTGGTGGGAGGGGCCTACGAGCAGTACTTC. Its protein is CASSLVVGGAYEQYF.

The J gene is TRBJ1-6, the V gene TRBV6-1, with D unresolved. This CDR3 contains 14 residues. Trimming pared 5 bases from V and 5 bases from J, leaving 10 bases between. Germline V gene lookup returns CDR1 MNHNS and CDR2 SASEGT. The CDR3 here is CASSSDRNNSPLHF. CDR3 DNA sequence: TGTGCCAGCAGTTCAGACCGTAATAATTCACCCCTCCACTTT.

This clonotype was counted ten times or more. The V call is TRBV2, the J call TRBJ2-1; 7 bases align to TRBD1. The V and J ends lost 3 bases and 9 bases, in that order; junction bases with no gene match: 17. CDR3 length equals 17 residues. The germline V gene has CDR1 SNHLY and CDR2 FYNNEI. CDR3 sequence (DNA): TGTGCCAGCAGTGATAGCACTGACAGGGCGGGTTTGGGTGAGCAGTTCTTC. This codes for CASSDSTDRAGLGEQFF. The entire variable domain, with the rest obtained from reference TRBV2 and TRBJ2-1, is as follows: EPEVTQTPSHQVTQMGQEVILRCVPISNHLYFYWYRQILGQKVEFLVSFYNNEISEKSEIFDDQFSVERPDGSNFTLKIRSTKLEDSAMYFCASSDSTDRAGLGEQFFGPGTRLTVL.